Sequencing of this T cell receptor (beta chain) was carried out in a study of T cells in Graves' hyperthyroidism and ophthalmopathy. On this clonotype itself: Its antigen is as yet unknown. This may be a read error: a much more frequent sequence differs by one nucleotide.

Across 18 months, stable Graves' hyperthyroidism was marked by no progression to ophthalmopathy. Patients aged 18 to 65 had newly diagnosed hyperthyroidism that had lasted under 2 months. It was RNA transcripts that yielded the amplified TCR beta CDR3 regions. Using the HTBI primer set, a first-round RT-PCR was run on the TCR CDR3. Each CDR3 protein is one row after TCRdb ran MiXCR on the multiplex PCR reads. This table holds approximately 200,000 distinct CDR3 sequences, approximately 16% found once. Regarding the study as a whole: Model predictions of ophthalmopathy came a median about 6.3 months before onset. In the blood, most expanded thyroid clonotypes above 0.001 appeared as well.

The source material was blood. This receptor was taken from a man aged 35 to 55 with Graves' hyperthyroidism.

The CDR3 coding sequence is TGTGCCAGCAGCCAAGACAGCAGCGGGGGCCTGTTCTTC. Its protein product is CASSQDSSGGLFF. This chain links TRBV3-1 with TRBJ2-1; the match to TRBD2 covers 8 bases. The CDR3 totals 13 residues. CDR1 is LGHDT and CDR2 is YNNKEL in the germline V gene (reference sequence). V dropped 0 bases and J dropped 15; count of bases not matched to a gene: 7.